The 24 T cell receptor beta chains given below trace back to one sample, sequenced in a study of metastatic and nonmetastatic thyroid tumors. No treatment of any kind had been given to any patient before thyroid surgery. MiXCR reprocessed the PCR reads for TCRdb. Of tens of thousands of clones in the sample, roughly an eighth were seen once. The sequenced material came from tumor tissue. These receptors all come from a female donor with papillary thyroid cancer or a benign thyroid nodule (not recorded which). Some clones in this sample may be carry-over from other donors' samples.

This clone was recorded many times. The gene calls are TRBV3-1 and TRBJ1-4; D remains ambiguous. Germline-derived CDR1 and CDR2 are LGHDT and YNNKEL (reference sequence). The CDR3 extends over 14 amino acids. V was clipped by 1 base and J by 8 bases, with 11 bases between them. In DNA form, the CDR3 reads TGTGCCAGCAGCCAAGGGACTATCGGGGAAAAACTGTTTTTT. It codes for CASSQGTIGEKLFF.

This chain uses TRBV4-1 with TRBJ2-4; D may be TRBD1 (6 bases). Germline-derived CDR1 and CDR2 are MGHRA and YSYEKL. CDR3 size: 16 residues. Trimming pared 3 bases from V and 1 base from J, leaving 13 bases between. The CDR3 loop reads CASSHTGLRAKNIQYF. The DNA for the CDR3 is TGCGCCAGCAGCCACACAGGGTTAAGGGCCAAAAACATTCAGTACTTC.

As for this clone: A read error may explain this, as a much larger clone is one base away. The chain uses TRBV15 and TRBJ2-5; TRBD2 aligns across 8 bases. The CDR3 extends over 16 amino acids. Germline V lookup: CDR1 LNHNV, CDR2 YYDKDF (reference sequence). CDR3 nucleotide sequence: TGTGCCATCAGCAGAAAAGCGGGAGTTGGGGAAGAGACCCAGTACTTC. Translating it yields CAISRKAGVGEETQYF. The complete variable domain, with remaining parts taken from reference TRBV15 and TRBJ2-5, reads DAMVIQNPRYQVTQFGKPVTLSCSQTLNHNVMYWYQQKSSQAPKLLFHYYDKDFNNEADTPDNFQSRRPNTSFCFLDIRSPGLGDTAMYLCAISRKAGVGEETQYFGPGTRLLVL.

This clone was counted only a few times. The junction and the germline gene differ at one end; a read error may be behind it. V usage is TRBV7-6 and J usage is TRBJ1-3, with D unclear. Germline V gene lookup returns CDR1 SGHVS and CDR2 FNYEAQ. The CDR3 totals 15 residues. The chain's CDR3 is CASSLGGPPGSTIYF. The CDR3 nucleotides read TGTGCCAGCAGCTTAGGGGGTCCGCCTGGAAGCACCATATATTTT.

In regard to this clone: This sequence may be a read error, since a much larger clone differs from it by one base. The V gene is TRBV20-1, the J gene TRBJ2-5; D not resolved. The CDR3 loop spans 11 amino acids. The V gene's germline CDR1 is DFQATT and CDR2 SNEGSKA (reference sequence). CDR3 DNA: TGCAGTGCTCGAACCGGAGAGAACCAGTACTTC. It codes for CSARTGENQYF.

The table lists this clone with many counts. The chain carries TRBV6-5 and TRBJ1-4; weak D call: TRBD1 (5 bases). Trimming took 0 bases from V and 3 from J, leaving 14 bases between them. CDR1 is MNHEY and CDR2 is SVGAGI in the germline V gene. The CDR3 consists of 17 residues. CDR3 in amino acids: CASSYSIVGGANEKLFF. CDR3 bases: TGTGCCAGCAGTTACTCGATCGTTGGAGGGGCTAATGAAAAACTGTTTTTT.

This clone was detected ten times or more. This CDR3 is CSAQRDSGYEQYF. The CDR3 coding sequence is TGCAGCGCTCAAAGGGACTCGGGCTACGAGCAGTACTTC. The chain carries TRBV29-1 and TRBJ2-7; a possible D gene is TRBD2 (6 bases). This CDR3 is built from 13 residues. Germline V gene sequence: CDR1 SQVTM, CDR2 ANQGSEA. V shed 7 bases and J shed 3 bases, with 16 bases lying between them.

On this clone itself: A much larger clonotype is one base distant, so this may be a read error. Other DNA sequences in the same sample also yield this CDR3. V usage is TRBV20-1 and J usage is TRBJ2-1; D is unclear. This CDR3 region has 14 residues. V was clipped by 6 bases and J by 7 bases, with 19 bases between them. Germline V gene sequence: CDR1 DFQATT, CDR2 SNEGSKA (reference sequence). The chain's CDR3 is CSASGTPGRNEQFF. The CDR3 coding sequence is TGCAGTGCGTCGGGTACCCCTGGTCGAAATGAGCAGTTCTTC.

In its sample, this clone was seen many times. The V call is TRBV12-3 or TRBV12-4, the J call TRBJ2-2; D remains unclear. Trimming took 3 bases from V and 5 from J, leaving 7 bases between them. The CDR3 length is 13 residues. This chain's CDR3 is CASSFRWTGELFF. CDR3 nucleotides: TGTGCCAGCAGTTTTCGATGGACCGGGGAGCTGTTTTTT.

This clone was seen ten or more times. V usage is TRBV6-1 and J usage is TRBJ2-6; no clear D. The V and J ends lost 5 bases and 0 bases respectively, with 14 bases between them. CDR1 and CDR2 from the germline V gene are MNHNS and SASEGT. CDR3 length equals 17 residues. CDR3 protein: CASSQVLGISGANVLTF. CDR3 DNA sequence: TGTGCCAGCAGTCAGGTGTTAGGGATCTCTGGGGCCAACGTCCTGACTTTC.

Many counts were recorded for this clone. This rearrangement joins TRBV27 to TRBJ1-4; D is perhaps TRBD1 (5 bases). Germline values: CDR1 MNHEY, CDR2 SMNVEV (reference sequence). V lost 5 bases, J lost 11 bases, and 15 bases lay in between. This CDR3 region has 13 residues. DNA for the CDR3: TGTGCCAGCAGTATGGGACCCGGGGGGAAACTGTTTTTT. It encodes CASSMGPGGKLFF.

This clone was counted a few times. A much larger clone lies one base from this, so it may be a read error. The chain links TRBV24-1 to TRBJ2-1, with TRBD2 matching over 11 bases. Germline V gene data show CDR1 as KGHDR and CDR2 as SFDVKD. CDR3 size: 16 residues. CDR3 region: CSTSDPAVAGGHEQFF. The CDR3 nucleotides are TGTTCCACCAGTGATCCCGCGGTAGCGGGAGGGCATGAGCAGTTCTTC.

This clone appeared many times. The rearrangement links TRBV5-1 to TRBJ2-4, with 10 bases aligning to TRBD1. V shed 2 bases and J 10 bases; nucleotides not matched to a gene: 3. This CDR3 region has 13 residues. Germline-derived CDR1 and CDR2 are SGHRS and YFSETQ. The CDR3 loop is CASSFGTGAIQYF. CDR3 in DNA: TGCGCCAGCAGCTTTGGGACAGGGGCTATTCAGTACTTC.

This clone was seen at least ten times. The chain couples TRBV9 to TRBJ2-3; TRBD2 is a possible D gene (6 bases). The CDR3 is made up of 13 amino acids. Trimming took off 0 bases at V and 4 bases at J, with 6 bases between the two ends. Looked up from germline, CDR1 is SGDLS and CDR2 is YYNGEE. The CDR3 sequence is CASSVAGADTQYF. CDR3 in DNA: TGTGCCAGCAGCGTAGCGGGGGCAGATACGCAGTATTTT.

This clone was counted many times. This chain uses TRBV7-9 with TRBJ1-6; TRBD1 matches at 9 bases. Unmatched junction bases numbered 4, after V lost 3 bases and J lost 4 bases. This CDR3 spans 16 amino acids. CDR1 SEHNR and CDR2 FQNEAQ come from the germline V gene (reference sequence). CDR3 residues: CASSFGTGPYNSPLHF. The CDR3 nucleotides read TGTGCCAGCAGCTTCGGGACAGGGCCTTATAATTCACCCCTCCACTTT. Full variable domain (outside the CDR3, taken from reference TRBV7-9 and TRBJ1-6): DTGVSQNPRHKITKRGQNVTFRCDPISEHNRLYWYRQTLGQGPEFLTYFQNEAQLEKSRLLSDRFSAERPKGSFSTLEIQRTEQGDSAMYLCASSFGTGPYNSPLHFGNGTRLTVT.

This clone was seen repeatedly, ten times or more. Other nucleotide sequences from this sample produce the same CDR3. J is TRBJ2-5 and V is TRBV6-1; the D call may be TRBD1 or TRBD2 (5 bases each). The V end lost 6 bases, the J end lost 1 base, and 15 bases lay between the germline ends. Germline V gene sequence: CDR1 MNHNS, CDR2 SASEGT. CDR3 length equals 15 residues. The CDR3 region has the DNA TGTGCCAGCAGGGTGGGACCCTCGGGCCAAGAGACCCAGTACTTC. Protein sequence: CASRVGPSGQETQYF.

This clone showed up many times. CDR3 DNA sequence: TGTGCCAGCAGCTTATGGCTTGGGGGCTCGGGTGAAGCTTTCTTT. Translation: CASSLWLGGSGEAFF. The chain recombines TRBV7-2 with TRBJ1-1; D possibly corresponds to TRBD1 (6 bases). The germline V gene encodes CDR1 SGHTA and CDR2 FQGNSA. The CDR3 totals 15 residues. Trimming removed 2 bases at V and 7 bases at J, with 17 bases between.

Notes on this clone: A single base separates this from a much larger clone, so it may be a read error. The rearrangement links TRBV6-1 to TRBJ2-4; 8 nucleotides align to TRBD1. CDR1 is MNHNS, CDR2 SASEGT, per germline. The CDR3 is made up of 13 amino acids. V was pared by 6 bases and J by 7 bases, with 5 bases of the junction left unmatched. CDR3 amino acids: CASRWGQDNIQYF. For the CDR3, the DNA is TGTGCCAGCAGATGGGGACAGGATAACATTCAGTACTTC.

This chain connects TRBV11-2 to TRBJ2-7; possible D gene TRBD2, 5 bases. The CDR3 length is 13 residues. Trimming pared 1 base from V and 8 bases from J, leaving 12 bases between. Per germline, CDR1 SGHAT and CDR2 FQNNGV. The CDR3, as DNA: TGTGCCAGCAGCTTAGGACTATGGGAAAAGCAGTACTTC. Encoded protein: CASSLGLWEKQYF.

This clone was detected ten times or more. The V gene is TRBV24-1, the J gene TRBJ2-5; 9 bases fit TRBD1. The CDR3 runs to 16 residues. Germline loops: CDR1 KGHDR, CDR2 SFDVKD. The J segment lost 4 bases and the V segment lost 5 bases, leaving 10 bases of the junction unmatched. CDR3 nucleotide sequence: TGTGCCACCAGTGGCGCGGGACAGGGTGGGATAGAGACCCAGTACTTC. Protein: CATSGAGQGGIETQYF.

This clone was detected only once. One junction end does not reproduce the germline sequence, and a read error may be involved. In the same sample, other DNA sequences code for this CDR3. This rearrangement joins TRBV20-1 to TRBJ2-5; 8 bases line up with TRBD1. The CDR3 is 14 amino acids. From germline, CDR1 is DFQATT and CDR2 SNEGSKA (reference sequence). The CDR3 DNA sequence: TGCAGTGCTGCAGACAGGGGTTCTCAAGAGACACAGTACTTC. Translated: CSAADRGSQETQYF.

The chain couples TRBV29-1 to TRBJ1-1, with D possibly TRBD1 on 5 matching bases. Germline V CDR1 and CDR2: SQVTM, ANQGSEA. The length of the CDR3 is 14 residues. V was clipped by 4 bases and J by 4 bases, with 16 bases between them. In DNA form, the CDR3 reads TGCAGCGTTGTGCACGGCGGACATGGCACTGAAGCTTTCTTT. This gives the protein CSVVHGGHGTEAFF. Filled out from reference TRBV29-1 and TRBJ1-1, the complete variable domain reads SAVISQKPSRDICQRGTSLTIQCQVDSQVTMMFWYRQQPGQSLTLIATANQGSEATYESGFVIDKFPISRPNLTFSTLTVSNMSPEDSSIYLCSVVHGGHGTEAFFGQGTRLTVV.

This clone was seen a few times. The conserved final phenylalanine or tryptophan is absent from the CDR3, which likely points to a read error. This chain links TRBV6-2 or TRBV6-3 with TRBJ2-5; D unresolved. This CDR3 region has 12 residues. Between the trimmed V and J ends, which lost 6 bases and 5 bases, there was a span of 10 bases. Looked up from germline, CDR1 is MNHEY and CDR2 is SVGEGT. CDR3 bases: TGTGCCAGCAGCACATGGCGGGAGACCCAGTACCTC. Its protein product is CASSTWRETQYL.

This clone was counted many times. This chain links TRBV28 with TRBJ1-1; TRBD1 agrees at 9 bases. Germline CDR1 and CDR2: MDHEN and SYDVKM. The CDR3 covers 16 residues. Trimming cost V 5 bases and J 0 bases; bases outside gene matches: 7. The CDR3 DNA reads as TGTGCCAGCAGTACTCCCGGGACAGGGATGAACACTGAAGCTTTCTTT. It translates to CASSTPGTGMNTEAFF.